The next 3 T cell receptor beta chains were all read from a single sample in a study of blood T cell repertoires in COVID-19. Assay used: immunoSEQ multiplex PCR; TCRdb lists only in-frame clones, some missing. Altogether 15,000 or so clones are present, approximately 86% being singletons, with the ten largest covering around a sixth. Sequenced material: peripheral blood. These receptors were taken from a human donor in a cohort sampled during active COVID-19.

The chain has TRBV29-1 and TRBJ2-3; TRBD1 agrees at 10 bases. Trimming cost V 0 bases and J 4 bases; bases outside gene matches: 10. The CDR3 spans 17 residues. In germline, CDR1 is SQVTM, CDR2 ANQGSEA. As DNA, the CDR3 is TGCAGCGTTGAAGAGACCTCAGACAGGGGGCCCGCAGATACGCAGTATTTT. This encodes CSVEETSDRGPADTQYF.

The chain couples TRBV9 to TRBJ2-5; 8 positions match TRBD2. CDR1 is SGDLS and CDR2 is YYNGEE in the germline V gene. The CDR3 loop spans 17 amino acids. Losses at the gene ends were 0 bases for V and 2 bases for J; bases not matched to a gene: 9. The CDR3 sequence: CASSVGFSGGYQETQYF. For the CDR3, the DNA is TGTGCCAGCAGCGTAGGATTCAGCGGGGGCTATCAAGAGACCCAGTACTTC.

V gene TRBV4-1 combines with J gene TRBJ2-7, with 10 bases identical to TRBD1. The CDR3 has 14 amino acids. Trimming cost V 2 bases and J 5 bases; bases outside gene matches: 3. CDR1 MGHRA and CDR2 YSYEKL come from the germline V gene. The DNA for the CDR3 is TGCGCCAGCAGCCAAACCGGGACAGGGGACGAGCAGTACTTC. Translation gives CASSQTGTGDEQYF.